This TCR beta chain was found in a study of OX40 agonist ivuxolimab in advanced cancers. Study-wide background: At doses from 0.01 to 10 mg/kg, patients were given intravenous ivuxolimab every 2 weeks.

Study conclusions and caveats: Individuals who were partial responders at 0.1-3.0 mg/kg had clonal expansion that ranked among the lowest. Among some nonresponders, normalized T-cell clonal expansion was also low.

Here immunoSEQ multiplex PCR was the method, and the copy in TCRdb shows in-frame clones only, minus some. The sample lists about 15,000 clones; 80% were seen once. From germline, CDR1 is MNHEY and CDR2 SMNVEV (reference sequence). V was clipped by 8 bases and J by 6 bases, with 17 bases between them. CDR3 length: 13 amino acids. Note on this clone: The target antigen is unknown.

The chain is built from TRBV27 and TRBJ2-7, with D possibly being TRBD1 (6 bases). The sequencing here drew on CD4+ or CD8+ T cells sorted from blood, taken in a trial of the OX40 agonist ivuxolimab. The source is an adult with an advanced solid tumor such as melanoma, head and neck, liver or kidney cancer. CDR3 loop: CASRDTRRGEQYF. CDR3 bases: TGTGCCAGCCGGGACACCCGAAGGGGCGAGCAGTACTTC.